This T cell receptor (beta chain) was recovered during a study of glioma-infiltrating T cells after dendritic cell vaccination. For the study at large: Three intradermal dendritic cell vaccine injections were given every two weeks. General observations from the study: Higher TCR clonality did not directly relate to longer survival.

The time point denotes: after dendritic cell vaccination, including at tumor progression/relapse. The CDR3 spans 14 residues. Germline lookup yields CDR1 LNHNV and CDR2 YYDKDF (reference sequence). V shed 0 bases and J shed 6 bases, with 11 bases lying between them. A note on this clone: What it binds is not known.

Repertoires were generated with immunoSEQ multiplex PCR, while TCRdb's copy carries only in-frame clones and drops some. The sample records roughly 87,000 clones, around 86% being singletons. J is TRBJ1-1 and V is TRBV15; D remains unclear. The specimen comprised blood, sampled after dendritic cell vaccination. The sequence was collected from a human donor with glioblastoma. In nucleotides, the CDR3 is TGTGCCACCAGCAGAGAGCGGGGAGTCGCTGAAGCTTTCTTT. Translation gives CATSRERGVAEAFF.